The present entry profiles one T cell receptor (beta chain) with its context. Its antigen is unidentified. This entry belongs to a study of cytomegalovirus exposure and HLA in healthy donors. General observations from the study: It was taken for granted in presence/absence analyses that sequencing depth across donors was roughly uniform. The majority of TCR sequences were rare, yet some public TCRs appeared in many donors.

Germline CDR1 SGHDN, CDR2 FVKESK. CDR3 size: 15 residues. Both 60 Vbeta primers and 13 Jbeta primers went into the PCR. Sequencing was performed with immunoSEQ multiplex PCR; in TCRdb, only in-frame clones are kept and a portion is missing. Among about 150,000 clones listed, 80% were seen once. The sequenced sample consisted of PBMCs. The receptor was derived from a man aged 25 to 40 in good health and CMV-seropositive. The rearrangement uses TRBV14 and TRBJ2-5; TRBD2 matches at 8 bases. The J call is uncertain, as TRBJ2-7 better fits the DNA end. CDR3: CASSRTAGRAGEQYF. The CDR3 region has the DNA TGTGCCAGCAGCCGGACGGCCGGGAGGGCCGGCGAGCAGTACTTC.